Listed here are 28 T cell receptor beta chains from one sample, sequenced in a study of CD8+ T cells in alopecia areata. Following RNA extraction, reverse transcription yielded cDNA that acted as the sequencing template. The protocol was immunoSEQ multiplex PCR, while the TCRdb copy is restricted to in-frame clones and leaves out a portion. Among 150,000 or so clones listed, roughly 50% were seen once. Source material: CD4+ T cells sorted from blood. Source of these receptors: a human donor with alopecia areata.

This clone was seen only a few times. The genes are TRBV9 and TRBJ1-1; D call uncertain. Germline CDR1 is SGDLS and CDR2 is YYNGEE. Trimming pared 0 bases from V and 0 bases from J, leaving 6 bases between. The CDR3 is 14 residues long. CDR3 residues: CASSVGGMNTEAFF. The CDR3 DNA reads TGTGCCAGCAGCGTAGGAGGCATGAACACTGAAGCTTTCTTT.

The J gene is TRBJ2-2, the V gene TRBV9, with D possibly TRBD2 on 5 matching bases. The CDR3 loop spans 19 amino acids. Trimming removed 2 bases from V and 2 bases from J, with 22 bases in between. In germline, CDR1 is SGDLS, CDR2 YYNGEE. DNA of the CDR3: TGTGCCAGCAGCGTTGCCCTGTCTGGTAAAGAGGGCAACACCGGGGAGCTGTTTTTT. Protein product: CASSVALSGKEGNTGELFF.

This clone showed up just a few times. V is TRBV5-1 and J is TRBJ2-1; the D gene is possibly TRBD1 (5 bases). CDR1 is SGHRS, CDR2 YFSETQ, per germline. The CDR3 extends over 14 amino acids. V was cut by 0 bases and J by 3 bases, with 7 bases left in between. Written as DNA, the CDR3 is TGCGCCAGCAGCTTGGGACAGATCTACAATGAGCAGTTCTTC. Translating gives CASSLGQIYNEQFF.

CDR3 region: CASSRGTGRSRNYGYTF. DNA for the CDR3: TGTGCCAGCTCACGAGGGACAGGGAGGTCGAGAAACTATGGCTACACCTTC. The gene calls are TRBV18 and TRBJ1-2; 9 bases agree with TRBD1. The CDR3 totals 17 residues. Per the germline V gene, CDR1 is KGHSH and CDR2 is LQKENI. V shed 4 bases, J shed 2 bases, and the junction held 11 bases outside the gene matches.

A remark on this clone: The sample holds other DNA sequences that translate to the same CDR3. The chain joins TRBV7-2 to TRBJ1-1, with D unresolved. The CDR3 spans 13 residues. With 3 bases removed from V and 2 bases from J, the gap between germline ends came to 7 bases. Germline CDR1 is SGHTA and CDR2 is FQGNSA. The DNA for the CDR3 is TGTGCCAGCAGCTTGCTTGTTAACACTGAAGCTTTCTTT. This encodes CASSLLVNTEAFF. Full variable domain (missing parts from reference TRBV7-2 and TRBJ1-1): GAGVSQSPSNKVTEKGKDVELRCDPISGHTALYWYRQSLGQGLEFLIYFQGNSAPDKSGLPSDRFSAERTGGSVSTLTIQRTQQEDSAVYLCASSLLVNTEAFFGQGTRLTVV.

The chain links TRBV28 to TRBJ1-1, with a possible D match to TRBD1 (5 bases). V lost 3 bases to trimming and J lost 12 bases, with 17 bases between them. Looked up from germline, CDR1 is MDHEN and CDR2 is SYDVKM. CDR3 size: 13 residues. CDR3 sequence: CASSFRSRGATFF. CDR3 coding DNA: TGTGCCAGCAGTTTCCGGAGTAGGGGCGCAACTTTCTTT.

V is TRBV2 and J is TRBJ2-3; D remains ambiguous. This CDR3 spans 13 amino acids. CDR1 is SNHLY, CDR2 FYNNEI, per germline. Between the trimmed V and J ends, which lost 7 bases and 2 bases, there was a span of 10 bases. As DNA, the CDR3 is TGTGCCAGCAAACGGTCAAACACAGATACGCAGTATTTT. Translation gives CASKRSNTDTQYF. Full variable domain (rest looked up from reference TRBV2 and TRBJ2-3): EPEVTQTPSHQVTQMGQEVILRCVPISNHLYFYWYRQILGQKVEFLVSFYNNEISEKSEIFDDQFSVERPDGSNFTLKIRSTKLEDSAMYFCASKRSNTDTQYFGPGTRLTVL.

The CDR3 nucleotides are TGTGCCAGCAGTTTTTGGGACAGGGACTACGAGCAGTACTTC. It yields the protein CASSFWDRDYEQYF. The chain combines TRBV28 with TRBJ2-7, with 9 bases identical to TRBD1. The CDR3 sequence is 14 residues long. From germline, CDR1 is MDHEN and CDR2 SYDVKM. Trimming removed 3 bases from V and 3 bases from J; junction bases left unmatched: 3.

The V gene is TRBV11-2, the J gene TRBJ1-5; D not resolved. The V and J ends lost 5 bases and 3 bases respectively, with 8 bases between them. The CDR3 runs 13 residues. Germline V gene data show CDR1 as SGHAT and CDR2 as FQNNGV. The DNA for the CDR3 is TGTGCCAGCAGCCAGGACCTCAATCAGCCCCAGCATTTT. Translating gives CASSQDLNQPQHF.

The chain employs TRBV4-2 and TRBJ1-1; the D gene is possibly TRBD1 (5 bases). The CDR3 is 14 amino acids. V was cut by 0 bases and J by 6 bases, with 11 bases left in between. CDR1 is LGHNA and CDR2 is YNFKEQ in the germline V gene. CDR3 loop: CASSQDGGSAEAFF. CDR3 coding DNA: TGTGCCAGCAGCCAAGACGGGGGTAGCGCTGAAGCTTTCTTT.

V and J are TRBV18 and TRBJ1-5; D possibly corresponds to TRBD1 (5 bases). Trimming cost V 3 bases and J 2 bases, with 11 bases left between them. Per the germline V gene, CDR1 is KGHSH and CDR2 is LQKENI. The CDR3 consists of 15 residues. This CDR3 is CASSPSVGGNQPQHF. Here the CDR3 DNA reads TGTGCCAGCTCACCCTCGGTGGGGGGCAATCAGCCCCAGCATTTT.

Only a few counts were recorded for this clone. The chain recombines TRBV5-6 with TRBJ2-7; 10 bases are shared with TRBD2. The V gene's germline CDR1 is SGHDT and CDR2 YYEEEE. There are 14 residues in the CDR3. Germline trimming cut 5 bases from V and 6 bases from J; bases unmatched to any gene: 8. CDR3 protein: CASRRAGGQFEQYF. The CDR3 DNA reads TGTGCCAGCAGGCGAGCGGGAGGGCAGTTCGAGCAGTACTTC.

The chain employs TRBV29-1 and TRBJ2-5, with D possibly TRBD2 on 6 matching bases. The V gene's germline CDR1 is SQVTM and CDR2 ANQGSEA. V shed 4 bases and J shed 5 bases, with 17 bases lying between them. The CDR3 runs to 14 residues. In DNA, the CDR3 is TGCAGCGTTGGACGGGCTCGGGGGAGGGAGACCCAGTACTTC. Its translation is CSVGRARGRETQYF.

J is TRBJ1-1 and V is TRBV29-1, with a weak D call TRBD1 (6 bases). With 4 bases removed from V and 5 bases from J, the gap between germline ends came to 17 bases. The CDR3 is 14 amino acids. CDR1 is SQVTM and CDR2 is ANQGSEA in the germline V gene. The chain's CDR3 is CSVGGRGVRTEAFF. In DNA form, the CDR3 reads TGCAGCGTTGGTGGCAGGGGAGTGAGGACTGAAGCTTTCTTT.

This chain joins TRBV2 and TRBJ1-2, with TRBD1 identical over 9 bases. V shed 8 bases, J shed 3 bases, and the junction held 4 bases outside the gene matches. CDR3 length: 13 residues. Germline V gene lookup returns CDR1 SNHLY and CDR2 FYNNEI. The CDR3: CASGRTGDYGYTF. In DNA, the CDR3 is TGTGCCAGCGGCAGGACAGGGGACTATGGCTACACCTTC.

The V gene is TRBV6-5, the J gene TRBJ2-7; TRBD1 matches 8 bases. Germline CDR1 reads MNHEY; CDR2 reads SVGAGI. This CDR3 contains 15 residues. After removal of 7 bases from V and 0 bases from J, the junction contained 8 bases not matched to a gene. The CDR3: CASTSGGTGSYEQYF. The DNA of the CDR3 is TGTGCCAGCACCTCCGGAGGGACAGGCTCCTACGAGCAGTACTTC.

Only one count was recorded for this clone. The sample contains more than one DNA sequence encoding this CDR3. The rearrangement uses TRBV5-1 and TRBJ2-1; D uncertain. Germline values: CDR1 SGHRS, CDR2 YFSETQ. This CDR3 has 15 residues. Trimming shortened V by 0 bases and J by 0 bases, and 7 bases separated the two germline ends. CDR3 DNA: TGCGCCAGCAGCTTGGCCGGAAGCTCCTACAATGAGCAGTTCTTC. It is translated as CASSLAGSSYNEQFF.

On this clone: Since no conserved phenylalanine or tryptophan closes the CDR3, a read error is the likely cause. The DNA is left out, because the CDR3 cannot be placed on it with certainty; the CDR3 is given as TCRdb lists it. The J gene is TRBJ2-7, the V gene TRBV27; the table's TRBD1 call for D was not verified on the DNA. Germline lookup yields CDR1 MNHEY and CDR2 SMNVEV (reference sequence). Ends included, the CDR3 has 14 residues. CDR3 in amino acids: CASSSWDREAWGRS.

This chain uses TRBV5-1 with TRBJ2-4; D may correspond to TRBD1 or TRBD2 (5 bases each). This CDR3 region has 15 residues. Between the trimmed V and J ends, which lost 2 bases and 5 bases, there was a span of 14 bases. Germline V gene lookup returns CDR1 SGHRS and CDR2 YFSETQ. CDR3 nucleotides: TGCGCCAGCAGCTTATCAGGGACGCTTGAAAACATTCAGTACTTC. It translates to CASSLSGTLENIQYF.

This clone occurred a few times. This chain uses TRBV29-1 with TRBJ2-7; 7 bases line up with TRBD2. This CDR3 has 15 amino acids. The germline V gene has CDR1 SQVTM and CDR2 ANQGSEA. V gave up 6 bases and J gave up 4 bases; unmatched junction bases: 15. In DNA form, the CDR3 reads TGCAGCGTCCGCGGGGATAGGACTAGTCCTTACGAGCAGTACTTC. This encodes CSVRGDRTSPYEQYF.

V is TRBV29-1 and J is TRBJ2-7; the match to TRBD1 covers 10 bases. The J segment lost 7 bases and the V segment lost 4 bases, leaving 10 bases of the junction unmatched. The CDR3 totals 14 residues. The germline V gene has CDR1 SQVTM and CDR2 ANQGSEA. DNA for the CDR3: TGCAGCGTTGGAGGAGGGACAGGGGCTACGGAGCAGTACTTC. This gives the protein CSVGGGTGATEQYF.

The chain recombines TRBV27 with TRBJ2-5; D possibly uses TRBD1 or TRBD2 (5 bases each). Trimming pared 6 bases from V and 4 bases from J, leaving 18 bases between. CDR3 length: 15 amino acids. Germline CDR1 reads MNHEY; CDR2 reads SMNVEV (reference sequence). The CDR3 loop reads CASSFGWDRLETQYF. DNA for the CDR3: TGTGCCAGCAGCTTCGGTTGGGACCGCCTAGAGACCCAGTACTTC.

The table lists this clone with a few counts. This sequence joins TRBV5-1 and TRBJ2-5; no firm D call. CDR3 length: 12 residues. Trimming took 0 bases from V and 4 from J, leaving 4 bases between them. CDR1 is SGHRS and CDR2 is YFSETQ in the germline V gene. CDR3 bases: TGCGCCAGCAGCTTGGCCGCAGAGACCCAGTACTTC. Translating it yields CASSLAAETQYF.

This clone was recorded once. This chain joins TRBV6-6 and TRBJ2-2; D is uncertain. Germline lookup yields CDR1 MNHNY and CDR2 SVGAGI (reference sequence). Trimming left V 2 bases short and J 11 bases short, with 9 bases between. This CDR3 contains 12 residues. The CDR3 is CASSYSQGELFF. The CDR3 DNA is TGTGCCAGCAGTTACAGTCAAGGAGAGCTGTTTTTT.

The DNA of the CDR3 is TGTGCCTGGAGTGTCGGGACTACCTACGAGCAGTACTTC. This gives the protein CAWSVGTTYEQYF. The chain carries TRBV30 and TRBJ2-7; TRBD2 matches 7 bases. The V and J ends lost 0 bases and 2 bases, in that order; junction bases with no gene match: 1. This CDR3 is built from 13 residues. CDR1 GTSNPN and CDR2 SVGIG come from the germline V gene (reference sequence).

This clone is a singleton in its sample. The chain recombines TRBV18 with TRBJ1-2; 9 nucleotides line up with TRBD1. Germline V gives CDR1 KGHSH, CDR2 LQKENI. V gave up 2 bases and J gave up 10 bases; unmatched junction bases: 17. CDR3 size: 17 residues. The CDR3 DNA sequence: TGTGCCAGCTCACCAAGCCGGGACAGGGTTTTTACACAGGACTACACCTTC. Translated: CASSPSRDRVFTQDYTF.

V usage is TRBV28 and J usage is TRBJ2-1; possibly TRBD1 for D (7 bases). V was cut by 3 bases and J by 4 bases, with 16 bases left in between. The CDR3 has 16 residues. Germline loops: CDR1 MDHEN, CDR2 SYDVKM. This CDR3 reads CASSFSGGLAYNEQFF. In DNA, the CDR3 is TGTGCCAGCAGTTTTTCAGGGGGGCTAGCTTACAATGAGCAGTTCTTC.

The chain links TRBV4-1 to TRBJ2-4; 8 bases match TRBD2. The CDR3 consists of 16 residues. V trimming: 0 bases; J trimming: 8 bases; junction bases outside the gene matches: 9. Germline values: CDR1 MGHRA, CDR2 YSYEKL. This CDR3 is CASSQDRFSGSYIQYF. For the CDR3, the DNA is TGCGCCAGCAGCCAAGATAGATTCAGCGGGAGTTACATTCAGTACTTC.